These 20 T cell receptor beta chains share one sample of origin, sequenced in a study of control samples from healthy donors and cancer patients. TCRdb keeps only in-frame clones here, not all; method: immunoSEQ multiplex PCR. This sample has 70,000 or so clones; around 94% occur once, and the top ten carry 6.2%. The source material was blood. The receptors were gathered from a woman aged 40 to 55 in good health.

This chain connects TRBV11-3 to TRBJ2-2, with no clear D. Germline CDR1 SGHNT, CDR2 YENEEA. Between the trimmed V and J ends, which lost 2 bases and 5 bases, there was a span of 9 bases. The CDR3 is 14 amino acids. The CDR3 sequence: CASSLYGETGELFF. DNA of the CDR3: TGTGCCAGCAGCTTATACGGAGAGACCGGGGAGCTGTTTTTT.

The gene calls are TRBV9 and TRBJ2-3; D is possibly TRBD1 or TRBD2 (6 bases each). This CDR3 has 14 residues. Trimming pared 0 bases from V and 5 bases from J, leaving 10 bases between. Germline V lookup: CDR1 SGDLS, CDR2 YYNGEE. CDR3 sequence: CASSVVEGGDTQYF. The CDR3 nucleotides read TGTGCCAGCAGCGTAGTTGAGGGGGGAGATACGCAGTATTTT.

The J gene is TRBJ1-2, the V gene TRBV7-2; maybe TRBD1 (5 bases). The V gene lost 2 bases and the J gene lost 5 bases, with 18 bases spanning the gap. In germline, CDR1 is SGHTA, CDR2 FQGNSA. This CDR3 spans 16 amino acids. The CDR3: CASSLSSGHGKYGYTF. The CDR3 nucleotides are TGTGCCAGCAGCTTATCGTCGGGGCACGGAAAATATGGCTACACCTTC.

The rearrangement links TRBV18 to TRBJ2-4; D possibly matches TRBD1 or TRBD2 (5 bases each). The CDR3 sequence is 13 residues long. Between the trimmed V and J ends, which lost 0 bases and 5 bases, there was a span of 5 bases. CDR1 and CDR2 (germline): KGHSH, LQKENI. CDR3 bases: TGTGCCAGCTCACCACCGGGACAAAACATTCAGTACTTC. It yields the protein CASSPPGQNIQYF.

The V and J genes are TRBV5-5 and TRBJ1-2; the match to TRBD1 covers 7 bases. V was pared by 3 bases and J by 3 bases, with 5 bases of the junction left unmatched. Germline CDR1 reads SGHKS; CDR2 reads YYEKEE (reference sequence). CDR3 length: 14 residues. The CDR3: CASSYPGTDYGYTF. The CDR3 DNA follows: TGTGCCAGCAGCTACCCCGGGACAGACTATGGCTACACCTTC.

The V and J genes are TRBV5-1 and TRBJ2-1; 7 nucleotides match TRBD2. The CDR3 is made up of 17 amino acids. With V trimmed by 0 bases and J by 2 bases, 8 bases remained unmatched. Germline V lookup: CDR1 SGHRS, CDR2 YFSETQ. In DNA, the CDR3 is TGCGCCAGCAGCTTGGGTATCGCGGGAGAGACCTACAATGAGCAGTTCTTC. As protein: CASSLGIAGETYNEQFF.

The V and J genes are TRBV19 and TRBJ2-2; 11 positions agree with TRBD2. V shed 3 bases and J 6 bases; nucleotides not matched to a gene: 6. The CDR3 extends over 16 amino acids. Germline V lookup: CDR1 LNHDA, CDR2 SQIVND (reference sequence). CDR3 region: CASSIGLAGGSGELFF. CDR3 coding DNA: TGTGCCAGTAGTATTGGCTTAGCGGGGGGGTCCGGGGAGCTGTTTTTT.

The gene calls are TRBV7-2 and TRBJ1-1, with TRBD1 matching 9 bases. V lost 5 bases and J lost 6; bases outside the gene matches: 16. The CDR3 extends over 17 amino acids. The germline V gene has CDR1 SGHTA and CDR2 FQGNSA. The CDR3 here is CASSREGQGFSRPEAFF. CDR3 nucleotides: TGTGCCAGCAGCAGGGAGGGACAGGGATTTAGTCGACCTGAAGCTTTCTTT.

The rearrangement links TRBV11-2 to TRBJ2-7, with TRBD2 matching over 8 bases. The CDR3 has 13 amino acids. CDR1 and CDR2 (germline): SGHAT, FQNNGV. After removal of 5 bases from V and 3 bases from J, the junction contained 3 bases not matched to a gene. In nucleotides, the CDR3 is TGTGCCAGCAGCATGGGACTAGGCTACGAGCAGTACTTC. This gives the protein CASSMGLGYEQYF.

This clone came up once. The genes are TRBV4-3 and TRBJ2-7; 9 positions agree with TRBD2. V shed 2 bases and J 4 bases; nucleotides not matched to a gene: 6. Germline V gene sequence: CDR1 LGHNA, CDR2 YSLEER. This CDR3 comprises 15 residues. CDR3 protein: CASSQLTGLAYEQYF. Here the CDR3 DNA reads TGCGCCAGCAGCCAACTAACGGGACTAGCTTACGAGCAGTACTTC.

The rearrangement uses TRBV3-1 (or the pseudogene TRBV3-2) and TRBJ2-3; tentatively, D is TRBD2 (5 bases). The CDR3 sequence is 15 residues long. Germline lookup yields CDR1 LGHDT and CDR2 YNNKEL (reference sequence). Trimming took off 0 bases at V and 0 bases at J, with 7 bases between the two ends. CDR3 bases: TGTGCCAGCAGCCAAGATAGCGCCAGCACAGATACGCAGTATTTT. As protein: CASSQDSASTDTQYF.

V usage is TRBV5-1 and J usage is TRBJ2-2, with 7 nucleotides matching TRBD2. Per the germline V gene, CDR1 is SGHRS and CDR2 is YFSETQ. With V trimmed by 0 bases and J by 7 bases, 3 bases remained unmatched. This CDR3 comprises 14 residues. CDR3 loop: CASSLAGGNGELFF. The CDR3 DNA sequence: TGCGCCAGCAGCTTGGCCGGGGGGAACGGGGAGCTGTTTTTT.

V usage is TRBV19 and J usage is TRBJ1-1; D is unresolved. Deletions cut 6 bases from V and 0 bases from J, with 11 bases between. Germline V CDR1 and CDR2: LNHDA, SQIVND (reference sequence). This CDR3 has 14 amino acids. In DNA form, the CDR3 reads TGTGCCAGTAGAAATGACTGGGTGAACACTGAAGCTTTCTTT. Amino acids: CASRNDWVNTEAFF.

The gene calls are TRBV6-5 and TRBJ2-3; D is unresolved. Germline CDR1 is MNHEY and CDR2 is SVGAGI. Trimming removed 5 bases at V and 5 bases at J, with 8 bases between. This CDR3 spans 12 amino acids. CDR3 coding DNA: TGTGCCAGCAGTATGGGGATAGATACGCAGTATTTT. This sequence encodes CASSMGIDTQYF.

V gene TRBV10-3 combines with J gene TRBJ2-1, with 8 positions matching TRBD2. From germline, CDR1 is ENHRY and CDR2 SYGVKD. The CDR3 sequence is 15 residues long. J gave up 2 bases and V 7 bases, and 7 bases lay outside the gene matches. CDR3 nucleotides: TGTGCCATCACGGACCTAGCGGGTACCTACAATGAGCAGTTCTTC. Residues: CAITDLAGTYNEQFF.

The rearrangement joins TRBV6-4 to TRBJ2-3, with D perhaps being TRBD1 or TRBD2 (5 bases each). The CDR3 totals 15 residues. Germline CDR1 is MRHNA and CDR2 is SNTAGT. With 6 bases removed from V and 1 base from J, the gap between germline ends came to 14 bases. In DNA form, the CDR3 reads TGTGCCAGCAGCGAAAAAGTGGGGGGCACAGATACGCAGTATTTT. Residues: CASSEKVGGTDTQYF.

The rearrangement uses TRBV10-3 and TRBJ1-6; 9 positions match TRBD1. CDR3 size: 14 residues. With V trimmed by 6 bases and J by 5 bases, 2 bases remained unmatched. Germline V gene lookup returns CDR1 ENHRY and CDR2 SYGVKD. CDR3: CAISRDRDNSPLHF. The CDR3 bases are TGTGCCATCAGCCGGGACAGGGATAATTCACCCCTCCACTTT.

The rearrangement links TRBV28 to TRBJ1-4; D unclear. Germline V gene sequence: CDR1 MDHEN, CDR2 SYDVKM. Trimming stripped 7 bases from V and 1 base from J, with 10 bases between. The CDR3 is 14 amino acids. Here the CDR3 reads CASIAIGTNEKLFF. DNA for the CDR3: TGTGCCAGCATCGCGATTGGAACTAATGAAAAACTGTTTTTT.

The CDR3 coding sequence is TGTGCCAGCAGTTCGGTGATGAACACTGAAGCTTTCTTT. This sequence encodes CASSSVMNTEAFF. The rearrangement joins TRBV12-3 or TRBV12-4 to TRBJ1-1; no clear D gene. This CDR3 contains 13 residues. V lost 4 bases and J 0 bases, leaving 6 bases between the germline ends.

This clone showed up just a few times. CDR3 in DNA: TGTGCCAGCGGCCCGGAGGAGAACACTGAAGCTTTCTTT. It codes for CASGPEENTEAFF. The chain couples TRBV2 to TRBJ1-1; D not certain. Germline CDR1 is SNHLY and CDR2 is FYNNEI. V lost 8 bases and J lost 1, with 11 bases in between. CDR3 length: 13 residues.